This T cell receptor (beta chain) is drawn from a study of blood T cells in healthy people across ages. PCR was performed a second time for roughly 7 to 11 cycles using a sample-barcoded 5' primer and a J-beta primer mix. TCRdb called the 5' RACE reads again in MiXCR, with one record for every CDR3 protein. The sample holds under 1 million distinct CDR3 sequences, roughly 44% seen once. This CDR3 is built from 13 residues. Per the germline V gene, CDR1 is MNHEY and CDR2 is SMNVEV (reference sequence). V was cut by 6 bases and J by 3 bases, with 12 bases left in between. The V and J genes are TRBV27 and TRBJ2-7, with D tentatively TRBD1 (6 bases). The source material was blood. The clonotype originates from a man aged 55 to 69 in good health. The CDR3 nucleotides read TGTGCCAGCAGGGGGGTACAGGGCTACGAGCAGTACTTC. This translates into CASRGVQGYEQYF.